This TCR beta chain came from a study of T cells in Graves' hyperthyroidism and ophthalmopathy (dated by TCRdb to the late 2010s). Describing the broader study: Peripheral blood samples were taken at initial diagnosis, before any treatment was given. TCR V-J signatures able to tell the groups apart were searched for in a discovery cohort of 90 to 100 patients, of whom around 43 had Graves' ophthalmopathy and under 65 had stable Graves' hyperthyroidism. Prospective prediction of ophthalmopathy was tested in an independent validation cohort consisting of some 18 hyperthyroidism patients and more than 15 patients who later progressed to ophthalmopathy. The roughly 91 discovery patients were randomly divided into training and test sets at a 7:3 ratio. The study also compared thyroid tissue and blood T-cell repertoires from over 5 Graves' hyperthyroidism patients. After blood sampling, hyperthyroidism patients were treated with methimazole at a starting dose of 30 mg daily, and ophthalmopathy patients were treated with high-dose intravenous methylprednisolone. The paper reports TCR Vbeta CDR3 sequencing of some 140 peripheral blood samples: around 45 ophthalmopathy, some 80 hyperthyroidism and around 17 progressor patients.

As concerns this clonotype: Its antigen is still unknown. Base quality data are lacking; no much larger clone is found one base away.

Stable Graves' hyperthyroidism was defined as no progression to ophthalmopathy during 18 months of follow-up. Hyperthyroidism patients were newly diagnosed, had a disease duration of under 2 months, and were aged 18 to 65 years. Any patient with an uncontrolled infection, another autoimmune disease, pregnancy or lactation was excluded. Diagnoses were established on the basis of clinical symptoms, serum thyroxine and TRAb, thyroid ultrasound, and orbital computed tomography. PBMCs were separated from 10 ml of fresh peripheral blood using Ficoll-Paque density gradient centrifugation. Trizol reagent was used to extract total RNA, and RNA quality was then checked on an Agilent 2100 Bioanalyzer. Beyond this particular receptor, the publication reports: No statistical method was used to fix the sample size in advance, and group allocation was not hidden from the investigators. Most expanded thyroid clonotypes (frequency above 0.001) were also detected in blood, a finding suggesting that blood repertoires may reflect thyroid immune responses. In validation, progression to ophthalmopathy was predicted by the model with more than 65% sensitivity and nearly 75% specificity, a median of approximately 6.5 months before onset. Ophthalmopathy was separated from stable hyperthyroidism by a 13 V-J signature model, with about 86% sensitivity and about 81% specificity obtained in cross-validation and 80%/75% obtained in testing.

From the cysteine through the phenylalanine, the CDR3 covers 13 amino acids. Left in the record is the CDR3 DNA by itself, 39 bases read in frame from the first base. CDR1 and CDR2 were assigned from the germline V gene (reference sequence) as SEHNR and FQNEAQ. At the junction V is shortened by 5 bases and J by 5 bases, with 10 bases in between. Amplification of TCR beta CDR3 regions was carried out from RNA transcripts. The TCR CDR3 was subjected to a first round of RT-PCR using the HTBI primer set and the Qiagen OneStep RT-PCR kit. The libraries were constructed in a second round of multiplex PCR and then size-selected and purified. Sequencing of the libraries was done on an Illumina HiSeq2000 using paired-end 100 bp reads. In the authors' own workflow: Raw data were processed with SOAPnuke, discarding reads with adapters, uncalled bases, mean Phred below 15, or no exact constant-primer or identifier match. High-quality paired reads were merged with COPE v1.2.5, and unique nucleotide sequences were defined as clonotypes. Clonotypes were aligned to IMGT TRBV, TRBD and TRBJ reference segments using MiTCR v1.1. Only V-J combinations with frequency above 0.0001, covering 98% to 99.2% of repertoires, were analysed. A TCS score was defined as the ratio of F50 (clonal expansion) to E x V (chaos), with BLOSUM62-based TCRdist applied between CDR3 peptides within each V-J. Welch's t-statistics and random forest reduced around 510 V-J features to roughly 13, which were used in a naive Bayes classifier (R e1071). The raw public data were reprocessed by TCRdb itself: fastp quality trimming at Q25, MiXCR clonotype calling, in-frame beta chains only. CDR3 protein duplicates are merged, each entry listing the most common genes and DNA. For this entry, the V and J calls and clone size follow TCRdb and not the study's own pipeline. In all, the sample holds a few hundred thousand distinct CDR3 sequences, and approximately 15% of those were seen once. The ten largest clones capture approximately 8% of the sample.

The TCR comes from a woman aged 18-29 years with Graves' hyperthyroidism. In this chain, TRBV7-9 is recombined with TRBJ1-5, with the D segment identity uncertain. Sequenced material: blood. This receptor carries the CDR3 CASSINGDQPQHF. The nucleotide sequence is given as TGTGCCAGCAGCATCAACGGTGATCAGCCCCAGCATTTT.